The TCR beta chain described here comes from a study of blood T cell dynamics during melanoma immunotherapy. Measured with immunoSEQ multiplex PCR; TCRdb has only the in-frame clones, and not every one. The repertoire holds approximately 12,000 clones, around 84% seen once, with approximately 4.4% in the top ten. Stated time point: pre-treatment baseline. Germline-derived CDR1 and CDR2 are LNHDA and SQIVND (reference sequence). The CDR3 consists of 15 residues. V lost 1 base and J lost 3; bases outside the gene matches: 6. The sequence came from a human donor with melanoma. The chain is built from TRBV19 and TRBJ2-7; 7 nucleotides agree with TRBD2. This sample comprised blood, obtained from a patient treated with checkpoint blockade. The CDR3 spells CASSIVASGFYEQYF. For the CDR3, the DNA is TGTGCCAGTAGTATAGTGGCTAGCGGTTTCTACGAGCAGTACTTC.